Listed here are 32 T cell receptor beta chains from one sample, sequenced in a study of beta chain features in type 1 diabetes. Of the isolated RNA, all was reverse transcribed, and so the sequenced material was expressed TCRB transcripts. Data came from immunoSEQ multiplex PCR; TCRdb stores just in-frame clones and leaves some out. This table holds roughly 240,000 clones, approximately 70% found once. Specimen: naive CD4+ T cells from blood. All receptors derive from a man aged 25 to 40 in good health.

This clone occurred a few times. The rearrangement uses TRBV29-1 and TRBJ2-7; TRBD1 agrees at 8 bases. This CDR3 has 13 residues. Germline V lookup: CDR1 SQVTM, CDR2 ANQGSEA. V lost 6 bases to trimming and J lost 6 bases; unmatched junction nucleotides: 10. The CDR3 region is CSVRQGLGSEQYF. CDR3 DNA sequence: TGCAGCGTCCGACAGGGGTTGGGATCCGAGCAGTACTTC.

V is TRBV14 and J is TRBJ2-5; D ambiguous. The germline CDR1 and CDR2 sequences are SGHDN and FVKESK. V gave up 4 bases and J gave up 0 bases, with 9 bases separating them. The CDR3 loop spans 14 amino acids. CDR3 residues: CASSLGQYQETQYF. The DNA for the CDR3 is TGTGCCAGCAGCCTGGGCCAGTACCAAGAGACCCAGTACTTC. The complete variable domain, with remaining parts taken from reference TRBV14 and TRBJ2-5, reads EAGVTQFPSHSVIEKGQTVTLRCDPISGHDNLYWYRRVMGKEIKFLLHFVKESKQDESGMPNNRFLAERTGGTYSTLKVQPAELEDSGVYFCASSLGQYQETQYFGPGTRLLVL.

The chain is built from TRBV28 and TRBJ2-7; no firm D call. Germline CDR1 MDHEN, CDR2 SYDVKM. The V gene lost 3 bases and the J gene lost 2 bases, with 14 bases spanning the gap. The CDR3 loop spans 15 amino acids. The CDR3 nucleotides are TGTGCCAGCAGTTTTCTGGTAGCTGTCCCCTACGAGCAGTACTTC. Protein: CASSFLVAVPYEQYF.

The chain links TRBV29-1 to TRBJ1-6, with 7 positions matching TRBD1. V was pared by 2 bases and J by 4 bases, with 2 bases of the junction left unmatched. Looked up from germline, CDR1 is SQVTM and CDR2 is ANQGSEA. CDR3 length: 14 amino acids. The CDR3 nucleotides read TGCAGCGTTGAAACAGGGGATTATAATTCACCCCTCCACTTT. This translates into CSVETGDYNSPLHF.

The chain has TRBV30 and TRBJ2-1; 7 bases line up with TRBD2. The CDR3 is 14 residues long. Germline assignment: CDR1 GTSNPN and CDR2 SVGIG (reference sequence). V was pared by 3 bases and J by 3 bases, with 5 bases of the junction left unmatched. The CDR3 spells CAWSVGLNYNEQFF. DNA for the CDR3: TGTGCCTGGAGCGTGGGACTAAACTACAATGAGCAGTTCTTC.

The rearrangement uses TRBV29-1 and TRBJ2-2; 9 bases agree with TRBD1. V was clipped by 7 bases and J by 12 bases; unmatched bases: 12. Looked up from germline, CDR1 is SQVTM and CDR2 is ANQGSEA. This CDR3 is 13 amino acids long. The CDR3 coding sequence is TGCAGCGCCGGACAGGGGACGACTCACAAGCTGTTTTTT. This translates into CSAGQGTTHKLFF.

This clone came up a few times. V gene TRBV30 combines with J gene TRBJ1-1; TRBD1 might be the D (5 bases). Trimming shortened V by 2 bases and J by 1 base, and 17 bases separated the two germline ends. Germline CDR1 reads GTSNPN; CDR2 reads SVGIG (reference sequence). This CDR3 is 16 amino acids long. CDR3 protein: CAWSKLGLPGNTEAFF. Written as DNA, the CDR3 is TGTGCCTGGAGTAAACTGGGACTCCCCGGGAACACTGAAGCTTTCTTT.

This chain links TRBV7-9 with TRBJ1-6; D uncertain. The CDR3 runs to 13 residues. Germline V gene data show CDR1 as SEHNR and CDR2 as FQNEAQ (reference sequence). V lost 4 bases and J lost 7, with 8 bases in between. Here the CDR3 reads CASSYDGNSPLHF. CDR3 sequence (DNA): TGTGCCAGCAGCTATGACGGGAATTCACCCCTCCACTTT.

Regarding this clone: An end of the junction does not agree with germline; a read error may underlie this. The V and J genes are TRBV15 and TRBJ1-2; D is unclear. The germline CDR1 and CDR2 sequences are LNHNV and YYDKDF (reference sequence). CDR3 length: 11 amino acids. The CDR3 DNA is TGTGCCACCAGCAGATTCAACCGGGTCCTCTTC. This codes for CATSRFNRVLF.

The chain is built from TRBV20-1 and TRBJ1-1, with D uncertain. V lost 8 bases, J lost 0 bases, and 7 bases lay in between. Germline V gives CDR1 DFQATT, CDR2 SNEGSKA (reference sequence). This CDR3 is 11 amino acids long. CDR3: CSMGLNTEAFF. The CDR3 DNA is TGCAGTATGGGGTTGAACACTGAAGCTTTCTTT.

This chain's CDR3 is CSVYYRGRVGTEAFF. DNA for the CDR3: TGCAGCGTGTACTACAGGGGGCGAGTTGGCACTGAAGCTTTCTTT. V usage is TRBV29-1 and J usage is TRBJ1-1; 9 nucleotides match TRBD1. J lost 4 bases, V lost 6 bases, and 12 bases had no gene match. This CDR3 is built from 15 residues. CDR1 is SQVTM and CDR2 is ANQGSEA in the germline V gene.

The V call is TRBV25-1, the J call TRBJ1-5; D call uncertain. This CDR3 comprises 14 residues. V lost 5 bases and J lost 2, with 10 bases in between. Germline values: CDR1 MGHDK, CDR2 SYGVNS. In DNA, the CDR3 is TGTGCCAGCAGTTATACCGTGGGCAATCAGCCCCAGCATTTT. Protein product: CASSYTVGNQPQHF.

This clone came up once. DNA for the CDR3: TGTGCCAGCAGCGGACAAGGGGTCGGACAAGAGACCCAGTACTTC. Translation gives CASSGQGVGQETQYF. The chain uses TRBV2 and TRBJ2-5; D is possibly TRBD1 (5 bases). V shed 6 bases and J shed 2 bases, with 16 bases lying between them. CDR1 SNHLY and CDR2 FYNNEI come from the germline V gene. This CDR3 spans 15 amino acids.

The chain links TRBV30 to TRBJ1-1; weak D call: TRBD1 (6 bases). Germline V gene sequence: CDR1 GTSNPN, CDR2 SVGIG (reference sequence). The length of the CDR3 is 12 residues. Trimming left V 7 bases short and J 4 bases short, with 13 bases between. CDR3 DNA sequence: TGTGCCTCGAAGAGGACAGTCACTGAAGCTTTCTTT. Translation gives CASKRTVTEAFF. Full variable domain (outside the CDR3, taken from reference TRBV30 and TRBJ1-1): SQTIHQWPATLVQPVGSPLSLECTVEGTSNPNLYWYRQAAGRGLQLLFYSVGIGQISSEVPQNLSASRPQDRQFILSSKKLLLSDSGFYLCASKRTVTEAFFGQGTRLTVV.

The chain uses TRBV4-3 and TRBJ1-2; 10 nucleotides match TRBD1. Trimming removed 3 bases from V and 5 bases from J; junction bases left unmatched: 6. Looked up from germline, CDR1 is LGHNA and CDR2 is YSLEER. The CDR3 is 15 amino acids. CDR3 coding DNA: TGCGCCAGCAGCCAGGGAGGGACAGGGGTGTATGGCTACACCTTC. Encoded protein: CASSQGGTGVYGYTF.

This clone has a handful of counts. This chain joins TRBV7-2 and TRBJ2-3, with D uncertain. Trimming pared 1 base from V and 6 bases from J, leaving 5 bases between. The CDR3 length is 12 residues. Germline V gene sequence: CDR1 SGHTA, CDR2 FQGNSA. Written as DNA, the CDR3 is TGTGCCAGCAGCTTAGACAAGGATACGCAGTATTTT. It is translated as CASSLDKDTQYF.

CDR3 nucleotide sequence: TGTGCCAGTAGTAAAGTCGAGTCTGGGGCCAACGTCCTGACTTTC. Translating gives CASSKVESGANVLTF. The chain couples TRBV19 to TRBJ2-6; the D is unclear. Per the germline V gene, CDR1 is LNHDA and CDR2 is SQIVND (reference sequence). V was trimmed by 4 bases and J by 1 base, leaving 8 bases between them. The CDR3 totals 15 residues.

This clone was observed a single time. The J gene is TRBJ2-5, the V gene TRBV10-3, with 8 positions matching TRBD1. CDR1 and CDR2 (germline): ENHRY, SYGVKD. The CDR3 has 13 amino acids. Trimming cost V 10 bases and J 3 bases; bases outside gene matches: 7. The CDR3 DNA reads as TGTGCCAGTAAACTACAGGGGGAAGAGACCCAGTACTTC. Its protein is CASKLQGEETQYF.

This chain joins TRBV30 and TRBJ2-7; D might be TRBD1 (6 bases). Germline CDR1 is GTSNPN and CDR2 is SVGIG (reference sequence). With 1 base removed from V and 3 bases from J, the gap between germline ends came to 10 bases. The length of the CDR3 is 13 residues. In DNA form, the CDR3 reads TGTGCCTGGAGTGGATCACAGGGCTACGAGCAGTACTTC. The encoded protein is CAWSGSQGYEQYF.

The V and J genes are TRBV30 and TRBJ1-1; D call uncertain. The CDR3 loop spans 10 amino acids. Deletions cut 1 base from V and 10 bases from J, with 7 bases between. The germline V gene has CDR1 GTSNPN and CDR2 SVGIG (reference sequence). The CDR3 DNA is TGTGCCTGGAGTGCGGAAAGAGCTTTCTTT. Protein sequence: CAWSAERAFF.

The chain uses TRBV30 and TRBJ2-7; D gene unclear. The CDR3 contains 12 residues. Germline V lookup: CDR1 GTSNPN, CDR2 SVGIG (reference sequence). With 0 bases removed from V and 6 bases from J, the gap between germline ends came to 9 bases. For the CDR3, the DNA is TGTGCCTGGAGTGTACTCTCCCTCGAGCAGTACTTC. Encoded protein: CAWSVLSLEQYF. Combining the CDR3 with reference TRBV30 and TRBJ2-7 gives the whole variable domain SQTIHQWPATLVQPVGSPLSLECTVEGTSNPNLYWYRQAAGRGLQLLFYSVGIGQISSEVPQNLSASRPQDRQFILSSKKLLLSDSGFYLCAWSVLSLEQYFGPGTRLTVT.

V and J are TRBV15 and TRBJ2-5; 14 bases line up with TRBD2. Germline lookup yields CDR1 LNHNV and CDR2 YYDKDF (reference sequence). There are 16 residues in the CDR3. V dropped 5 bases and J dropped 4; count of bases not matched to a gene: 6. CDR3 protein: CATSPTSGRARETQYF. CDR3 sequence (DNA): TGTGCCACCAGCCCGACTAGCGGGAGGGCCAGAGAGACCCAGTACTTC.

This clone was counted a few times. The V call is TRBV11-2, the J call TRBJ2-5, with TRBD2 matching 10 bases. The CDR3 runs to 15 residues. V shed 2 bases and J 3 bases; nucleotides not matched to a gene: 3. CDR1 is SGHAT, CDR2 FQNNGV, per germline. CDR3 bases: TGTGCCAGCAGCTTACTAGGACTAGCGGAAGAGACCCAGTACTTC. Amino acid sequence: CASSLLGLAEETQYF.

As for this clone: The same CDR3 arises from other DNA sequences in this sample as well. V gene TRBV7-9 combines with J gene TRBJ2-4; D remains ambiguous. Germline CDR1 is SEHNR and CDR2 is FQNEAQ (reference sequence). V was cut by 1 base and J by 6 bases, with 4 bases left in between. There are 12 residues in the CDR3. The CDR3 protein is CASSLDRNIQYF. The CDR3 DNA reads TGTGCCAGCAGCTTAGACCGAAACATTCAGTACTTC.

As for this clone: The identical CDR3 is also encoded by other nucleotide sequences in the sample. This sequence joins TRBV2 and TRBJ2-7; D unresolved. Looked up from germline, CDR1 is SNHLY and CDR2 is FYNNEI. Trimming stripped 4 bases from V and 4 bases from J, with 2 bases between. The CDR3 covers 10 residues. The CDR3 reads CASSVYEQYF. CDR3 sequence (DNA): TGTGCCAGCAGTGTTTACGAGCAGTACTTC.

The chain couples TRBV5-6 to TRBJ2-7; TRBD1 matches 8 bases. After removal of 3 bases from V and 3 bases from J, the junction contained 2 bases not matched to a gene. This CDR3 region has 13 residues. Germline V gives CDR1 SGHDT, CDR2 YYEEEE. For the CDR3, the DNA is TGTGCCAGCAGCTGGGACAGGAACTACGAGCAGTACTTC. This codes for CASSWDRNYEQYF.

This clone was seen a handful of times. The chain carries TRBV23-1 and TRBJ1-2, with D possibly matching TRBD1 (6 bases). TRBV23-1 is filed as an ORF, its function uncertain. The CDR3 runs to 14 residues. V was clipped by 5 bases and J by 7 bases, with 17 bases between them. CDR3 coding DNA: TGCGCCAGCAGTAGGACAGCCAAGAGACGTGGCTACACCTTC. Encoded protein: CASSRTAKRRGYTF.

In regard to this clone: Other DNA sequences in this specimen translate into the identical CDR3. The chain is built from TRBV30 and TRBJ2-1, with a weak D call TRBD2 (5 bases). This CDR3 comprises 13 residues. From germline, CDR1 is GTSNPN and CDR2 SVGIG (reference sequence). The V end lost 2 bases, the J end lost 2 bases, and 7 bases lay between the germline ends. The CDR3 DNA sequence: TGTGCCTGGAGTCGAGGGCCCTACAATGAGCAGTTCTTC. This sequence encodes CAWSRGPYNEQFF.

The chain carries TRBV29-1 and TRBJ1-1; D perhaps matches TRBD1 (6 bases). The CDR3 consists of 14 residues. CDR1 and CDR2 from the germline V gene are SQVTM and ANQGSEA. Trimming took 6 bases from V and 1 from J, leaving 15 bases between them. The CDR3 region has the DNA TGCAGCGTAGGGCCGGGACACCGGAACACTGAAGCTTTCTTT. This encodes CSVGPGHRNTEAFF.

The chain carries TRBV29-1 and TRBJ2-1, with D hard to call. Looked up from germline, CDR1 is SQVTM and CDR2 is ANQGSEA. This CDR3 is 13 amino acids long. V lost 3 bases and J lost 1, with 7 bases in between. This CDR3 is CSVEDRSYNEQFF. The CDR3 nucleotides read TGCAGCGTTGAGGATAGATCCTACAATGAGCAGTTCTTC.

The chain couples TRBV29-1 to TRBJ2-5, with a weak D call TRBD2 (5 bases). V was clipped by 4 bases and J by 0 bases, with 9 bases between them. This CDR3 is built from 13 residues. Germline CDR1 reads SQVTM; CDR2 reads ANQGSEA. CDR3 sequence reads: CSVAGMYQETQYF. For the CDR3, the DNA is TGCAGCGTTGCGGGGATGTACCAAGAGACCCAGTACTTC.

The V and J genes are TRBV7-9 and TRBJ2-5; no clear D. The CDR3 is 13 residues long. The germline V and J ends were trimmed by 5 bases and 0 bases, with 7 bases remaining between them. Germline CDR1 and CDR2: SEHNR and FQNEAQ (reference sequence). The chain's CDR3 is CASSHRYQETQYF. CDR3 sequence (DNA): TGTGCCAGCAGCCACCGATACCAAGAGACCCAGTACTTC.